These 27 T cell receptor beta chains were all obtained from the same sample, sequenced in a study of blood T cell repertoires in COVID-19. Assay: immunoSEQ multiplex PCR; the TCRdb copy retains only in-frame clones and omits some. The repertoire holds roughly 190,000 clones, with roughly 80% as singletons. Sequencing was performed on peripheral blood. These receptor sequences come from a man between 60 and 75 years old with acute or convalescent COVID-19.

The chain uses TRBV30 and TRBJ1-1; D unclear. The CDR3 is made up of 12 amino acids. Germline CDR1 reads GTSNPN; CDR2 reads SVGIG (reference sequence). Trimming cost V 4 bases and J 5 bases, with 11 bases left between them. CDR3 region: CAWKGDLTEAFF. The DNA for the CDR3 is TGTGCCTGGAAGGGAGATCTTACTGAAGCTTTCTTT.

The gene calls are TRBV6-5 and TRBJ2-7; D ambiguous. V was pared by 5 bases and J by 3 bases, with 11 bases between. This CDR3 is built from 13 residues. The germline gives CDR1 MNHEY, CDR2 SVGAGI. CDR3: CASSPQAHYEQYF. CDR3 nucleotides: TGTGCCAGCAGTCCCCAAGCCCACTACGAGCAGTACTTC.

V gene TRBV3-1 (or the pseudogene TRBV3-2) combines with J gene TRBJ1-5, with D possibly TRBD1 on 5 matching bases. Trimming took 1 base from V and 6 from J, leaving 7 bases between them. Germline values: CDR1 LGHDT, CDR2 YNNKEL (reference sequence). CDR3 length: 13 amino acids. The CDR3 sequence is CASSQAGVQPQHF. The CDR3 DNA sequence: TGTGCCAGCAGCCAAGCGGGGGTTCAGCCCCAGCATTTT.

This chain uses TRBV19 with TRBJ1-5; D is possibly TRBD1 (5 bases). Germline values: CDR1 LNHDA, CDR2 SQIVND (reference sequence). The CDR3 spans 15 residues. The ends were cut back, 1 base at V and 7 bases at J, with 14 bases in the middle. The CDR3 reads CASSIARRGDQPQHF. CDR3 nucleotides: TGTGCCAGTAGTATAGCTAGGCGGGGGGACCAGCCCCAGCATTTT.

The chain joins TRBV7-2 to TRBJ2-1; possible D gene TRBD2, 6 bases. Germline CDR1 is SGHTA and CDR2 is FQGNSA. The CDR3 runs 15 residues. V was shortened by 5 bases and J by 4 bases, with 15 bases between the two germline ends. The CDR3 spells CASSRLSGEYNEQFF. Written as DNA, the CDR3 is TGTGCCAGCAGCAGACTTAGCGGAGAATACAATGAGCAGTTCTTC.

J is TRBJ1-2 and V is TRBV24-1; 11 nucleotides line up with TRBD1. The length of the CDR3 is 15 residues. The germline gives CDR1 KGHDR, CDR2 SFDVKD. V shed 3 bases and J 6 bases; nucleotides not matched to a gene: 5. The CDR3 region has the DNA TGTGCCACCAGTGATACTGGACAGGGGGCTCATGGCTACACCTTC. Amino acid sequence: CATSDTGQGAHGYTF.

The J gene is TRBJ2-3, the V gene TRBV7-3, with D possibly TRBD1 on 6 matching bases. V shed 1 base and J shed 5 bases, with 19 bases lying between them. This CDR3 is built from 17 residues. From germline, CDR1 is SGHTA and CDR2 FQGTGA. The CDR3 is CASSLRGRWEGGDTQYF. The CDR3 region has the DNA TGTGCCAGCAGCTTAAGGGGTCGATGGGAAGGGGGAGATACGCAGTATTTT.

The V and J genes are TRBV30 and TRBJ2-7; 8 bases map to TRBD1. The CDR3 length is 12 residues. V dropped 6 bases and J dropped 3; count of bases not matched to a gene: 4. The germline V gene has CDR1 GTSNPN and CDR2 SVGIG (reference sequence). CDR3 region: CACDRGSYEQYF. CDR3 DNA sequence: TGTGCCTGTGACAGGGGCAGCTACGAGCAGTACTTC.

The chain uses TRBV11-2 and TRBJ2-7; TRBD1 matches at 8 bases. Germline CDR1 and CDR2: SGHAT and FQNNGV. The CDR3 totals 15 residues. The junction had 8 bases not matched to a gene; V was cut back by 5 bases and J by 2 bases. CDR3 residues: CASSQGTGGTYEQYF. The CDR3 DNA follows: TGTGCCAGCAGCCAGGGGACAGGTGGCACCTACGAGCAGTACTTC.

The rearrangement joins TRBV6-5 to TRBJ1-2, with D perhaps TRBD1 (6 bases). Trimming cost V 2 bases and J 8 bases, with 15 bases left between them. This CDR3 has 14 residues. Per the germline V gene, CDR1 is MNHEY and CDR2 is SVGAGI. The CDR3 is CASSYTTGSGGYTF. The DNA for the CDR3 is TGTGCCAGCAGTTACACGACAGGTTCGGGGGGCTACACCTTC.

The J gene is TRBJ2-7, the V gene TRBV6-5, with TRBD1 matching 10 bases. The ends lost 6 bases at V and 1 base at J; junction bases unmatched: 6. Germline lookup yields CDR1 MNHEY and CDR2 SVGAGI. The CDR3 sequence is 15 residues long. CDR3 in DNA: TGTGCCAGCAGAGCGGGACAGGGGCGTTCCTACGAGCAGTACTTC. This gives the protein CASRAGQGRSYEQYF.

This chain joins TRBV4-3 and TRBJ2-1, with TRBD1 matching 8 bases. J gave up 5 bases and V 0 bases, and 3 bases lay outside the gene matches. Germline lookup yields CDR1 LGHNA and CDR2 YSLEER. The CDR3 runs to 15 residues. The CDR3 region has the DNA TGCGCCAGCAGCCAAGAAGGGACAGGTAACAATGAGCAGTTCTTC. This sequence encodes CASSQEGTGNNEQFF.

The chain is built from TRBV9 and TRBJ2-3, with TRBD2 as a possible D gene (7 bases). Germline V gene data show CDR1 as SGDLS and CDR2 as YYNGEE. The CDR3 is 20 residues long. V was cut by 0 bases and J by 5 bases, with 28 bases left in between. The CDR3 here is CASSVARTAPAGVLGDTQYF. The CDR3 bases are TGTGCCAGCAGCGTAGCCCGGACAGCCCCGGCGGGAGTATTAGGAGATACGCAGTATTTT.

The chain employs TRBV7-6 and TRBJ2-2, with 7 bases identical to TRBD2. The trim removed 5 bases at V and 7 bases at J, leaving 10 bases unmatched. CDR1 is SGHVS and CDR2 is FNYEAQ in the germline V gene. CDR3 length equals 15 residues. The CDR3 loop reads CASSRGTTRVGELFF. In DNA form, the CDR3 reads TGTGCCAGCAGCCGGGGGACTACTCGGGTCGGGGAGCTGTTTTTT.

The chain couples TRBV10-3 to TRBJ2-3; TRBD2 might be the D (6 bases). Deletions cut 11 bases from V and 2 bases from J, with 14 bases between. The CDR3 consists of 13 residues. Germline V gene sequence: CDR1 ENHRY, CDR2 SYGVKD. The CDR3 reads CASRLEPTDTQYF. DNA of the CDR3: TGTGCCTCTCGACTAGAACCCACAGATACGCAGTATTTT.

The CDR3 protein is CATSQGRGVDIQYF. The DNA for the CDR3 is TGTGCCACCTCCCAAGGAAGGGGTGTAGACATTCAGTACTTC. The chain recombines TRBV28 with TRBJ2-4, with D possibly being TRBD1 (5 bases). Germline V gene lookup returns CDR1 MDHEN and CDR2 SYDVKM. This CDR3 is 14 amino acids long. The germline V and J ends were trimmed by 10 bases and 8 bases, with 21 bases remaining between them.

This clone is medium-sized by share. The genes are TRBV6-4 and TRBJ2-2; D not certain. The germline V gene has CDR1 MRHNA and CDR2 SNTAGT. Trimming left V 2 bases short and J 4 bases short, with 5 bases between. CDR3 size: 13 residues. CDR3 sequence reads: CASSDGPTGELFF. The CDR3 bases are TGTGCCAGCAGTGACGGGCCCACCGGGGAGCTGTTTTTT.

J is TRBJ2-1 and V is TRBV5-1; 8 bases map to TRBD2. J lost 6 bases, V lost 4 bases, and 6 bases had no gene match. Germline V gives CDR1 SGHRS, CDR2 YFSETQ. This CDR3 region has 14 residues. The CDR3 sequence is CASSPWTSPNEQFF. The CDR3 DNA follows: TGCGCCAGCAGCCCCTGGACTAGCCCCAATGAGCAGTTCTTC.

The rearrangement uses TRBV19 and TRBJ1-5, with TRBD1 identical over 8 bases. The CDR3 runs to 14 residues. V dropped 4 bases and J dropped 5; count of bases not matched to a gene: 4. Germline-derived CDR1 and CDR2 are LNHDA and SQIVND (reference sequence). The chain's CDR3 is CASSRQGRDQPQHF. The CDR3, as DNA: TGTGCCAGTAGTAGACAGGGGCGAGATCAGCCCCAGCATTTT. The full variable domain, with the rest looked up from reference TRBV19 and TRBJ1-5, is DGGITQSPKYLFRKEGQNVTLSCEQNLNHDAMYWYRQDPGQGLRLIYYSQIVNDFQKGDIAEGYSVSREKKESFPLTVTSAQKNPTAFYLCASSRQGRDQPQHFGDGTRLSIL.

The chain carries TRBV10-2 and TRBJ2-3; D might be TRBD2 (6 bases). In germline, CDR1 is WSHSY, CDR2 SAAADI. V lost 2 bases and J 6 bases, leaving 15 bases between the germline ends. The CDR3 runs to 15 residues. The CDR3 DNA follows: TGCGCCAGCAGTGAGACCAGGACTATTGCCGATACGCAGTATTTT. This gives the protein CASSETRTIADTQYF.

The chain uses TRBV5-4 and TRBJ2-5; no reliable D call. Germline loops: CDR1 SGHNT, CDR2 YYREEE (reference sequence). The CDR3 extends over 11 amino acids. V was clipped by 2 bases and J by 5 bases, with 4 bases between them. CDR3 residues: CASSFRETQYF. The CDR3 nucleotides are TGTGCCAGCAGCTTTCGGGAGACCCAGTACTTC.

This clone turned up a few times. The rearrangement uses TRBV24-1 and TRBJ1-5; D unclear. This CDR3 has 14 amino acids. Germline CDR1 is KGHDR and CDR2 is SFDVKD. V was clipped by 7 bases and J by 0 bases, with 9 bases between them. The DNA of the CDR3 is TGTGCCACCAGCGAGGAATATAGCAATCAGCCCCAGCATTTT. Amino acids: CATSEEYSNQPQHF.

Details on this clone: The same CDR3 also results from other DNA sequences found in this sample. V usage is TRBV13 and J usage is TRBJ1-6; TRBD1 agrees at 8 bases. There are 16 residues in the CDR3. J lost 7 bases, V lost 5 bases, and 10 bases had no gene match. Germline V CDR1 and CDR2: PRHDT, FYEKMQ (reference sequence). The DNA of the CDR3 is TGTGCCAGCAGCCCGGCGAAAGACAGGGGCAATTCACCCCTCCACTTT. This sequence encodes CASSPAKDRGNSPLHF. Using reference TRBV13 and TRBJ1-6 for the parts outside the CDR3, the full variable domain is AAGVIQSPRHLIKEKRETATLKCYPIPRHDTVYWYQQGPGQDPQFLISFYEKMQSDKGSIPDRFSAQQFSDYHSELNMSSLELGDSALYFCASSPAKDRGNSPLHFGNGTRLTVT.

The chain joins TRBV6-6 to TRBJ1-2; 10 bases map to TRBD1. Germline V gives CDR1 MNHNY, CDR2 SVGAGI (reference sequence). The CDR3 is 16 amino acids. Losses at the gene ends were 6 bases for V and 6 bases for J; bases not matched to a gene: 13. The CDR3 nucleotides read TGTGCCAGCAGCACCGGGACAGGGGCCATACTCAATGGCTACACCTTC. This gives the protein CASSTGTGAILNGYTF.

J is TRBJ1-2 and V is TRBV5-8, with 7 bases identical to TRBD1. Germline V gives CDR1 SGHTS, CDR2 YDEGEE. With V trimmed by 3 bases and J by 14 bases, 19 bases remained unmatched. The CDR3 has 15 amino acids. In DNA form, the CDR3 reads TGTGCCAGCAGCTCCTCCCTACGGGGACAGATGGTGGGAACCTTC. Translation: CASSSSLRGQMVGTF. The full variable domain, its missing parts supplied by reference TRBV5-8 and TRBJ1-2, is EAGVTQSPTHLIKTRGQQATLRCSPISGHTSVYWYQQALGLGLQFLLWYDEGEERNRGNFPPRFSGRQFPNYSSELNVNALELEDSALYLCASSSSLRGQMVGTFGSGTRLTVV.

The chain joins TRBV4-2 to TRBJ1-3; a possible D gene is TRBD1 (5 bases). V shed 2 bases and J shed 4 bases, with 9 bases lying between them. The length of the CDR3 is 14 residues. The germline V gene encodes CDR1 LGHNA and CDR2 YNFKEQ. The CDR3 sequence: CASSQWDSGNTIYF. The CDR3 nucleotides are TGTGCCAGCAGCCAATGGGACTCCGGAAACACCATATATTTT.

V usage is TRBV7-8 and J usage is TRBJ2-5; possible D gene TRBD2, 6 bases. The CDR3 totals 16 residues. Trimming removed 3 bases from V and 2 bases from J, with 16 bases in between. Germline lookup yields CDR1 SGHVS and CDR2 FQNEAQ. The CDR3 loop is CASSFGRFTVQETQYF. Here the CDR3 DNA reads TGTGCCAGCAGCTTCGGGAGATTTACAGTACAAGAGACCCAGTACTTC.